Here is one T cell receptor beta chain with its context. The data belong to a study of blood T cell repertoires in COVID-19. TCRdb's table, derived via immunoSEQ multiplex PCR, lists solely in-frame clones and lacks some. This sample has hundreds of thousands of clones, with about 88% found just once. This sequence was found in a human donor in a cohort sampled during active COVID-19. The specimen sequenced was peripheral blood.

CDR3 in amino acids: CASSVMGSAGQQFF. The CDR3 DNA reads TGTGCCAGCAGCGTAATGGGGTCGGCGGGCCAGCAGTTCTTC. The chain recombines TRBV9 with TRBJ2-1, with D possibly matching TRBD2 (5 bases). Per germline, CDR1 SGDLS and CDR2 YYNGEE. The CDR3 length is 14 residues. The ends were cut back, 1 base at V and 11 bases at J, with 16 bases in the middle.